This T cell receptor (beta chain) was captured by sequencing in a study of T-cell memory formation after mild COVID-19 (dated by TCRdb to about 2021). With respect to the entire study: TCR sequence clusters from the two donors were found to be largely donor specific. The cohort was made up of two young adult volunteers, one female and one male, who were previously healthy. Longitudinal TCRalpha and TCRbeta repertoire sequencing tracked T-cell clones expanding and contracting after mild COVID-19 in two donors. General findings and caveats noted by the study authors: From day 15 to 85, contracting clones showed balanced CD4/CD8 phenotypes, whereas a second wave of clones that expanded from day 15 to 37 leaned towards CD4+. Contracting CD4+ clones were located mainly in the CM and EM memory subsets, whereas CD8+ clones were found to be enriched in EMRA. The second-wave clones that peaked on day 37 were not confirmed to be SARS-CoV-2 specific. The study covered only a couple of mild cases, and larger cohorts including severe cases with pre-infection samples were considered necessary. The detection of some responding clones in pre-infection memory suggests that pre-existing cross-reactive memory T cells joined the SARS-CoV-2 response.

The CDR3 covers 14 residues, taking in both the cysteine and the phenylalanine. Of the read, only the CDR3 DNA is kept; its 42 bases are in frame from base 1. Trimmed from V: 4 bases; trimmed from J: 3 bases; junction bases lacking a gene match: 2. In the germline V gene, CDR1 corresponds to SGHTA and CDR2 to FQGTGA. The sample was run on an Illumina NovaSeq 6000. TCRalpha and TCRbeta cDNA libraries were constructed by 5'RACE with constant-segment primers, with sample barcodes and unique molecular identifiers being introduced. RNA was extracted from every sample with Trizol reagent. Libraries were amplified in two PCR steps, with a second sample barcode and Illumina TruSeq adapters added in the second step. Libraries were sequenced on an Illumina NovaSeq with 2 x 150 bp paired-end reads. In the source study's methods: Demultiplexing of reads and collapsing into UMI-guided consensus sequences were performed with migec v1.2.7. Using mixcr v2.1.11, the UMI consensuses were aligned to TRA and TRB V and J templates and assembled into clonotypes. A clonotype was counted as expanded or contracted only when both edgeR and NoisET called the clonotype significant, with the noise models trained on biological replicates. edgeR calls used a false discovery rate-adjusted p below 0.01 and a log2 fold-change threshold of 1. As an exploratory analysis of dynamics, max-normalized trajectories of the 1000 most abundant clonotypes were examined with PCA combined with hierarchical clustering. Each responding clone was given a CD4 or CD8 phenotype based on the CD4+ and CD8+ repertoires, which had been sequenced separately. TCRdb reprocessing: public reads trimmed at Q25 with fastp, clones called with MiXCR, in-frame beta chains kept. Entries that share a CDR3 protein sequence are merged under the most common genes and DNA. TCRdb, not the original authors, processed these V and J calls. This sample is represented by 110,000 to 150,000 distinct CDR3 sequences; 11% to 15% of them were singletons. In total, the top ten clones hold under 30% of the sample.

For this clonotype: No cognate antigen has been identified for it. No per-base quality is available; no much larger clone lies one base away.

Ficoll-Paque density gradient centrifugation was used to isolate PBMCs. The chain was built from TRBV7-3 and TRBJ2-1, and TRBD2 aligns with 8 junction nucleotides. Material for sequencing was PBMCs or a T cell subset sorted from them (not recorded which). The receptor was derived from an adult woman who had mild COVID-19 (a few samples of this study predate the infection). The sample titles of this study are shuffled in the database, so cell type and time point are left out; the donor was told from shared clones. The nucleotides are TGTGCCAGCAGCTCAGCGGGAGACTACAATGAGCAGTTCTTC. Its coded protein is CASSSAGDYNEQFF.